This TCR beta chain was recorded in a study of T cell responses to AZD1222 COVID-19 vaccine. Study-wide points: Reportedly, close to half of spike-specific TCRs are directed against unmutated variant regions. Seropositive AZD1222 recipients at baseline numbered only six or seven. CD4 TCRs linked to vaccination spanned spike, dominating at 160-218 and 743-854. Researchers took repertoire samples only after the peak T cell response had come.

TCRdb's table, derived via immunoSEQ multiplex PCR, lists solely in-frame clones and lacks some. The sample records about 160,000 clones, around 90% being singletons. This clone was found a few times. Its target is not known. Specimen: peripheral blood, collected 28 days after the second AZD1222 dose. The origin of this receptor is an adult who received the AZD1222 COVID-19 vaccine.

CDR3 in amino acids: CASSQGSGYTF. Here the CDR3 DNA reads TGTGCCAGCAGTCAAGGATCTGGCTACACCTTC. The chain links TRBV2 to TRBJ1-2; no reliable D call. Germline V CDR1 and CDR2: SNHLY, FYNNEI. The CDR3 has 11 amino acids. V dropped 5 bases and J dropped 7 bases, with 8 bases sitting between them.